The rows below give T cell receptor beta chains drawn from one sample of a study of graft-versus-host responses after intestinal transplantation. Their specific antigens are unknown. Data came from immunoSEQ multiplex PCR; TCRdb stores just in-frame clones and leaves some out. The profile shows more than 95,000 clones, approximately 84% of them singletons. Here the sequenced sample was unstimulated CD4+ T cells sorted from spleen or lymph node cells, taken before intestinal transplant. The receptors come from a human donor who received an intestinal transplant. Both conserved end residues are trimmed from each CDR3.

CDR3 protein: ASSLPLSGANVLT
CDR3 length: 13
V gene: TRBV28
J gene: TRBJ2-6

CDR3 protein: ASSLRAGTSVKDTQY
CDR3 length: 15
V gene: TRBV7-2
J gene: TRBJ2-3

CDR3 protein: ASSVSGTAYNEQF
CDR3 length: 13
V gene: TRBV9
J gene: TRBJ2-1

CDR3 protein: ASSEDWRQETQY
CDR3 length: 12
V gene: TRBV6-1
J gene: TRBJ2-5

CDR3 protein: ASRGTANDRQH
CDR3 length: 11
V gene: TRBV6-1
J gene: TRBJ1-5

CDR3 protein: ASSGGPPDAYYEQY
CDR3 length: 14
V gene: TRBV2
J gene: TRBJ2-7

CDR3 protein: ASSLGQGGGYGYT
CDR3 length: 13
V gene: TRBV5-1
J gene: TRBJ1-2

CDR3 protein: ASSPTGDSEAF
CDR3 length: 11
V gene: TRBV18
J gene: TRBJ1-1

CDR3 protein: ASSLAVSTDMQY
CDR3 length: 12
V gene: TRBV6-1
J gene: TRBJ2-3

CDR3 protein: ASSLAGVQETQY
CDR3 length: 12
V gene: TRBV7-9
J gene: TRBJ2-5

CDR3 protein: ASSPVWVSYEQY
CDR3 length: 12
V gene: TRBV7-2
J gene: TRBJ2-7

CDR3 protein: ANRAPGKTETQY
CDR3 length: 12
V gene: TRBV21-1
J gene: TRBJ2-5

CDR3 protein: ASSQGNREVDYGYT
CDR3 length: 14
V gene: TRBV4-2
J gene: TRBJ1-2

CDR3 protein: ASSPTLRPTGPDTQY
CDR3 length: 15
V gene: TRBV28
J gene: TRBJ2-3

CDR3 protein: ASSPPGGDLSGGANVLT
CDR3 length: 17
V gene: TRBV4-1
J gene: TRBJ2-6

CDR3 protein: ASSLAGLGNTIY
CDR3 length: 12
V gene: TRBV5-4
J gene: TRBJ1-3

CDR3 protein: ASSPRGTEQETQY
CDR3 length: 13
V gene: TRBV5-1
J gene: TRBJ2-5

CDR3 protein: ASSSRGGGAHSYEQY
CDR3 length: 15
V gene: TRBV5-4
J gene: TRBJ2-7

CDR3 protein: ASSTQITEQF
CDR3 length: 10
V gene: TRBV7-9
J gene: TRBJ2-1

CDR3 protein: ASSERAGDNEQF
CDR3 length: 12
V gene: TRBV2
J gene: TRBJ2-1

CDR3 protein: ASSIRDGNEKLF
CDR3 length: 12
V gene: TRBV7-9
J gene: TRBJ1-4

CDR3 protein: ASSSMGGNTIY
CDR3 length: 11
V gene: TRBV28
J gene: TRBJ1-3

CDR3 protein: ASSLIGGQETQY
CDR3 length: 12
V gene: TRBV7-3
J gene: TRBJ2-5

CDR3 protein: ASSWTSGGVTDTQY
CDR3 length: 14
V gene: TRBV9
J gene: TRBJ2-3

CDR3 protein: ASGPAGLPEETQY
CDR3 length: 13
V gene: TRBV5-1
J gene: TRBJ2-5

CDR3 protein: ADPGGDGYT
CDR3 length: 9
V gene: TRBV6-6
J gene: TRBJ1-2

CDR3 protein: ASSSGLAGDYEQY
CDR3 length: 13
V gene: TRBV27
J gene: TRBJ2-7

CDR3 protein: ASSRGSEETQY
CDR3 length: 11
V gene: TRBV6-5
J gene: TRBJ2-5

CDR3 protein: ASRGMRGANTGELF
CDR3 length: 14
V gene: TRBV2
J gene: TRBJ2-2

CDR3 protein: ASGASGANVLT
CDR3 length: 11
V gene: TRBV28
J gene: TRBJ2-6

CDR3 protein: ASSLTKQGSTY
CDR3 length: 11
V gene: TRBV6-1
J gene: TRBJ2-7

CDR3 protein: ASSQGDNQPQH
CDR3 length: 11
V gene: TRBV14
J gene: TRBJ1-5

CDR3 protein: ASSLIGGAEQY
CDR3 length: 11
V gene: TRBV5-6
J gene: TRBJ2-7

CDR3 protein: ATSEVGGEDGELF
CDR3 length: 13
V gene: TRBV2
J gene: TRBJ2-2

CDR3 protein: ASSLLGRASLNEQF
CDR3 length: 14
V gene: TRBV7-2
J gene: TRBJ2-1

CDR3 protein: AWSLAYEQY
CDR3 length: 9
V gene: TRBV30
J gene: TRBJ2-7